Presented here are 27 T cell receptor beta chains from one specimen sequenced in a study of control samples from healthy donors and cancer patients. Some clones are missing from TCRdb's copy, which holds only in-frame ones; the method was immunoSEQ multiplex PCR. The table records around 170,000 clones, around 94% of them present only once. Specimen: blood. The receptors derive from a man younger than 45 in good health.

This chain connects TRBV15 to TRBJ2-3; D is undetermined. Germline values: CDR1 LNHNV, CDR2 YYDKDF (reference sequence). Trimming took 0 bases from V and 2 from J, leaving 12 bases between them. This CDR3 comprises 16 residues. The CDR3 DNA follows: TGTGCCACCAGCAGAGACAGAGGAACCCACACAGATACGCAGTATTTT. This codes for CATSRDRGTHTDTQYF.

V is TRBV2 and J is TRBJ1-1, with a possible D match to TRBD1 (5 bases). The germline CDR1 and CDR2 sequences are SNHLY and FYNNEI. The CDR3 sequence is 12 residues long. V was cut by 6 bases and J by 6 bases, with 11 bases left in between. DNA for the CDR3: TGTGCCAGCAGCCTGACAGAAGCTGAAGCTTTCTTT. This gives the protein CASSLTEAEAFF.

The chain is built from TRBV6-5 and TRBJ2-3; no firm D call. From germline, CDR1 is MNHEY and CDR2 SVGAGI. The CDR3 loop spans 12 amino acids. Trimming cost V 4 bases and J 5 bases, with 7 bases left between them. The CDR3 nucleotides read TGTGCCAGCAGTTCAGCCGGAGATACGCAGTATTTT. It yields the protein CASSSAGDTQYF.

The chain is built from TRBV5-6 and TRBJ2-5; 8 nucleotides agree with TRBD2. This CDR3 is 15 amino acids long. Germline values: CDR1 SGHDT, CDR2 YYEEEE. Trimming removed 4 bases from V and 9 bases from J; junction bases left unmatched: 14. The CDR3 bases are TGTGCCAGCAGCGGGAGACTAGCCTCGCGGGGGGCCCAGTACTTC. As protein: CASSGRLASRGAQYF.

The sample holds one count of this clone. This chain joins TRBV3-1 (or the pseudogene TRBV3-2) and TRBJ1-5; a possible D gene is TRBD1 (5 bases). This CDR3 spans 12 amino acids. V was pared by 1 base and J by 11 bases, with 9 bases between. Per germline, CDR1 LGHDT and CDR2 YNNKEL (reference sequence). Here the CDR3 reads CASSQATGSQHF. Written as DNA, the CDR3 is TGTGCCAGCAGCCAAGCCACAGGTTCCCAGCATTTT.

The count of this clone is one. The V and J genes are TRBV6-5 and TRBJ2-1; the match to TRBD2 covers 8 bases. CDR1 MNHEY and CDR2 SVGAGI come from the germline V gene. V shed 8 bases, J shed 8 bases, and the junction held 14 bases outside the gene matches. The CDR3 is 15 amino acids. CDR3 loop: CASLVSGRRPDEQFF. In DNA form, the CDR3 reads TGTGCCAGCTTGGTCAGCGGGAGAAGGCCCGATGAGCAGTTCTTC.

V and J are TRBV10-3 and TRBJ1-2; a possible D gene is TRBD1 (6 bases). Germline CDR1 ENHRY, CDR2 SYGVKD. This CDR3 has 13 amino acids. The V gene lost 4 bases and the J gene lost 5 bases, with 11 bases spanning the gap. The CDR3 region is CAISAGTQYGYTF. Written as DNA, the CDR3 is TGTGCCATCAGTGCGGGGACACAGTATGGCTACACCTTC.

The J gene is TRBJ2-3, the V gene TRBV12-3 or TRBV12-4; D is ambiguous. The CDR3 spans 12 residues. V lost 6 bases and J lost 3, with 7 bases in between. CDR3 protein: CASRPSTDTQYF. CDR3 coding DNA: TGTGCCAGCAGACCCTCGACAGATACGCAGTATTTT.

The chain uses TRBV7-9 and TRBJ1-1; no firm D call. The V gene's germline CDR1 is SEHNR and CDR2 FQNEAQ (reference sequence). This CDR3 is built from 10 residues. Trimming pared 5 bases from V and 8 bases from J, leaving 6 bases between. Written as DNA, the CDR3 is TGTGCCAGCAGCAGCGGGGAAGCTTTCTTT. This encodes CASSSGEAFF.

The chain couples TRBV24-1 to TRBJ2-2; D gene uncertain. The CDR3 has 14 amino acids. CDR1 and CDR2 from the germline V gene are KGHDR and SFDVKD. The V gene lost 5 bases and the J gene lost 6 bases, with 12 bases spanning the gap. The CDR3 DNA follows: TGTGCCACCAGTGGTAGTTGGACCCCCGGGGAGCTGTTTTTT. Translating gives CATSGSWTPGELFF.

This chain joins TRBV4-1 and TRBJ2-7; no definite D call. Trimming stripped 2 bases from V and 4 bases from J, with 12 bases between. Looked up from germline, CDR1 is MGHRA and CDR2 is YSYEKL. This CDR3 spans 14 amino acids. CDR3 in amino acids: CASSQRSLGYEQYF. CDR3 in DNA: TGCGCCAGCAGCCAAAGGAGCCTTGGGTACGAGCAGTACTTC.

The genes are TRBV7-9 and TRBJ2-5; 9 bases align to TRBD1. The CDR3 is made up of 15 amino acids. Losses at the gene ends were 5 bases for V and 5 bases for J; bases not matched to a gene: 9. Germline loops: CDR1 SEHNR, CDR2 FQNEAQ (reference sequence). The CDR3 here is CASSPRDRDKETQYF. The CDR3 DNA reads TGTGCCAGCAGCCCCCGGGACAGGGACAAGGAGACCCAGTACTTC.

The chain uses TRBV19 and TRBJ1-1, with D tentatively TRBD1 (6 bases). CDR3 length: 16 amino acids. Germline CDR1 and CDR2: LNHDA and SQIVND (reference sequence). Trimming pared 0 bases from V and 0 bases from J, leaving 11 bases between. The CDR3 DNA is TGTGCCAGTAGTATAGAGGACAGCCCAATGAACACTGAAGCTTTCTTT. It yields the protein CASSIEDSPMNTEAFF.

This chain connects TRBV30 to TRBJ2-3; 11 bases fit TRBD1. The J segment lost 9 bases and the V segment lost 2 bases, leaving 1 base of the junction unmatched. This CDR3 is built from 12 residues. Germline V gene data show CDR1 as GTSNPN and CDR2 as SVGIG (reference sequence). The CDR3 DNA is TGTGCCTGGAGTCGGGACAGGGGGACGCAGTATTTT. It is translated as CAWSRDRGTQYF.

The chain is built from TRBV28 and TRBJ1-6; D may be TRBD1 (6 bases). V lost 7 bases and J lost 7, with 14 bases in between. The germline V gene has CDR1 MDHEN and CDR2 SYDVKM. The CDR3 sequence is 14 residues long. This CDR3 is CASTHRAGNSPLHF. CDR3 sequence (DNA): TGTGCCAGCACCCACAGGGCAGGGAATTCACCCCTCCACTTT.

The chain is built from TRBV9 and TRBJ1-3; TRBD1 matches at 7 bases. V was pared by 0 bases and J by 4 bases, with 7 bases of the junction left unmatched. Per germline, CDR1 SGDLS and CDR2 YYNGEE. There are 16 residues in the CDR3. In DNA, the CDR3 is TGTGCCAGCAGCGTAGGGCAAGGGGGCGCGGGAAACACCATATATTTT. It specifies CASSVGQGGAGNTIYF.

The rearrangement joins TRBV9 to TRBJ2-5, with TRBD2 identical over 9 bases. Germline CDR1 reads SGDLS; CDR2 reads YYNGEE. This CDR3 has 15 amino acids. V lost 1 base, J lost 5 bases, and 6 bases stayed unmatched. CDR3 nucleotides: TGTGCCAGCAGCGTAATTAGCGGGAGTGGGGAGACCCAGTACTTC. Translating it yields CASSVISGSGETQYF.

The chain recombines TRBV2 with TRBJ1-1; D uncertain. CDR3 length: 13 residues. The germline CDR1 and CDR2 sequences are SNHLY and FYNNEI. V lost 7 bases, J lost 1 base, and 10 bases lay in between. Written as DNA, the CDR3 is TGTGCCAGCATTAGGACGGGGAACACTGAAGCTTTCTTT. It codes for CASIRTGNTEAFF.

The CDR3 DNA is TGTGCCAGCAGGCCTCAGGGGGCCGGTGGAGAGACCCAGTACTTC. Translated: CASRPQGAGGETQYF. This chain uses TRBV6-2 or TRBV6-3 with TRBJ2-5; 8 bases align to TRBD1. In germline, CDR1 is MNHEY, CDR2 SVGEGT. V shed 6 bases, J shed 4 bases, and the junction held 10 bases outside the gene matches. This CDR3 comprises 15 residues.

V gene TRBV6-2 or TRBV6-3 combines with J gene TRBJ1-4; 9 bases map to TRBD1. The germline gives CDR1 MNHEY, CDR2 SVGEGT. The V gene end was trimmed by 3 bases and the J gene end by 7 bases; junction bases not matched to a gene: 6. This CDR3 comprises 15 residues. This CDR3 reads CASSYSWTGAEKLFF. In DNA, the CDR3 is TGTGCCAGCAGTTATTCGTGGACAGGGGCTGAAAAACTGTTTTTT.

The CDR3 sequence: CASSHGTGRGNQPQHF. The CDR3 nucleotides are TGTGCCAGCAGCCACGGGACAGGGCGGGGCAATCAGCCCCAGCATTTT. V gene TRBV13 combines with J gene TRBJ1-5; 9 nucleotides line up with TRBD1. Germline V gene data show CDR1 as PRHDT and CDR2 as FYEKMQ (reference sequence). The CDR3 is 16 residues long. V gave up 5 bases and J gave up 2 bases; unmatched junction bases: 7.

The V gene is TRBV5-1, the J gene TRBJ2-1; 14 nucleotides agree with TRBD2. Germline V lookup: CDR1 SGHRS, CDR2 YFSETQ. The CDR3 loop spans 16 amino acids. The ends lost 0 bases at V and 7 bases at J; junction bases unmatched: 3. The CDR3 reads CASSLVGLAGGNEQFF. DNA of the CDR3: TGCGCCAGCAGCTTGGTTGGACTAGCGGGAGGTAATGAGCAGTTCTTC.

Concerning this clone itself: Other nucleotide sequences from this sample produce the same CDR3. The V call is TRBV4-1, the J call TRBJ2-1; 10 nucleotides align to TRBD2. This CDR3 comprises 15 residues. CDR1 is MGHRA, CDR2 YSYEKL, per germline. Losses at the gene ends were 4 bases for V and 4 bases for J; bases not matched to a gene: 4. This CDR3 is CASSPGLADYNEQFF. CDR3 nucleotides: TGCGCCAGCAGCCCTGGACTAGCGGATTACAATGAGCAGTTCTTC.

The DNA for the CDR3 is TGCGCCAGCAGCTTGGGGACAGGCTATGGCTACACCTTC. Translated: CASSLGTGYGYTF. V gene TRBV5-1 combines with J gene TRBJ1-2, with 7 bases identical to TRBD1. Germline V CDR1 and CDR2: SGHRS, YFSETQ. The CDR3 runs 13 residues. Germline trimming cut 0 bases from V and 4 bases from J; bases unmatched to any gene: 0.

CDR3 sequence reads: CASSNSEQYF. The CDR3 region has the DNA TGTGCCAGCAGCAACAGCGAACAGTACTTC. The J gene is TRBJ2-4, the V gene TRBV11-2, with D uncertain. The germline CDR1 and CDR2 sequences are SGHAT and FQNNGV. This CDR3 contains 10 residues. Trimming shortened V by 5 bases and J by 13 bases, and 9 bases separated the two germline ends.

The chain recombines TRBV9 with TRBJ1-1; no clear D. Germline V gene sequence: CDR1 SGDLS, CDR2 YYNGEE. The V end lost 4 bases, the J end lost 4 bases, and 14 bases lay between the germline ends. The CDR3 is 14 residues long. CDR3 protein: CASSSLISGTEAFF. The DNA of the CDR3 is TGTGCCAGCAGCTCCCTCATAAGTGGCACTGAAGCTTTCTTT.

The chain is built from TRBV3-1 (or the pseudogene TRBV3-2) and TRBJ2-7, with D unresolved. From germline, CDR1 is LGHDT and CDR2 YNNKEL (reference sequence). CDR3 length: 15 residues. Trimming took off 2 bases at V and 2 bases at J, with 13 bases between the two ends. The CDR3 region has the DNA TGTGCCAGCAGCCAATGGGCAAACACCCCCTACGAGCAGTACTTC. Translation gives CASSQWANTPYEQYF.